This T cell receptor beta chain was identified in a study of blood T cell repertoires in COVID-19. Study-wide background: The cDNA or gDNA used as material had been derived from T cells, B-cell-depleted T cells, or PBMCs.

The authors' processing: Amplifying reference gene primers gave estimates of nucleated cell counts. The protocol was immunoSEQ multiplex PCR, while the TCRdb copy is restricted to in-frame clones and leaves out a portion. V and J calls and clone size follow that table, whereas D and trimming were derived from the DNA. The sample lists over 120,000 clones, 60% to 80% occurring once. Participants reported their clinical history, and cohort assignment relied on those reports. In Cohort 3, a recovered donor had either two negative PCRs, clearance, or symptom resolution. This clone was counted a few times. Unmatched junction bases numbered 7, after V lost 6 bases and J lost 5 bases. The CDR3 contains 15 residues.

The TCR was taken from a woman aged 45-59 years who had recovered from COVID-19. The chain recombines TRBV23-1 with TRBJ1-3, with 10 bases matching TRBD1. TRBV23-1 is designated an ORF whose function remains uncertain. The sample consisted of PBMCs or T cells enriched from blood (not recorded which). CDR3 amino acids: CASRLTGGARNTIYF. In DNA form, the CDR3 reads TGCGCCAGCAGATTGACAGGGGGCGCACGAAACACCATATATTTT.